These 6 T cell receptor beta chains were sequenced from one sample in a study of shared clonotypes between healthy human individuals. Repertoires were generated with immunoSEQ multiplex PCR, while TCRdb's copy carries only in-frame clones and drops some. The table lists about 2.3 million clones, 90% to 95% of them singletons. Sequenced sample: naive CD4+ T cells from PBMCs. Subset specified: CD45RA+ positively selected. These receptors were collected from a man younger than 35 in good health. Some clones in this sample may be carry-over from other donors' samples.

Comments on this clone: The same CDR3 also results from other DNA sequences found in this sample. V and J are TRBV5-1 and TRBJ2-1; the match to TRBD1 covers 8 bases. The CDR3 length is 14 residues. J was trimmed by 6 bases and V by 0 bases; bases with no gene match: 2. From germline, CDR1 is SGHRS and CDR2 YFSETQ. The CDR3 DNA reads TGCGCCAGCAGCTTGGCCCAGGGGGCCAATGAGCAGTTCTTC. It yields the protein CASSLAQGANEQFF.

As DNA, the CDR3 is TGTGCCTGGACCTCGGGGGTTGGCTATGGCTACACCTTC. It codes for CAWTSGVGYGYTF. J is TRBJ1-2 and V is TRBV30; D may be TRBD1 (5 bases). Trimming cost V 4 bases and J 4 bases, with 13 bases left between them. The CDR3 sequence is 13 residues long. Per germline, CDR1 GTSNPN and CDR2 SVGIG (reference sequence).

The chain joins TRBV11-3 to TRBJ2-1; 8 bases match TRBD1. The CDR3 runs 14 residues. The V and J ends lost 5 bases and 4 bases, in that order; junction bases with no gene match: 4. Germline CDR1 is SGHNT and CDR2 is YENEEA. CDR3 region: CASSGQGTYNEQFF. Here the CDR3 DNA reads TGTGCCAGCAGCGGACAGGGTACTTACAATGAGCAGTTCTTC.

This chain connects TRBV10-3 to TRBJ2-2, with D uncertain. The ends were cut back, 3 bases at V and 6 bases at J, with 8 bases in the middle. This CDR3 comprises 13 residues. Looked up from germline, CDR1 is ENHRY and CDR2 is SYGVKD. CDR3 nucleotides: TGTGCCATCAGTGACACGTCCCCCGGGGAGCTGTTTTTT. Its translation is CAISDTSPGELFF.

The genes are TRBV11-2 and TRBJ1-2; D is uncertain. CDR1 and CDR2 (germline): SGHAT, FQNNGV. The CDR3 covers 16 residues. V was pared by 6 bases and J by 5 bases, with 22 bases between. The CDR3 sequence is CASSPSDRVVAYGYTF. CDR3 DNA: TGTGCCAGCAGTCCGTCCGACCGGGTGGTCGCGTATGGCTACACCTTC.

The V gene is TRBV10-3, the J gene TRBJ2-1; D ambiguous. Trimming left V 7 bases short and J 5 bases short, with 9 bases between. The CDR3 totals 12 residues. Per germline, CDR1 ENHRY and CDR2 SYGVKD. CDR3 DNA sequence: TGTGCCATCACTACCGGCGACAATGAGCAGTTCTTC. Encoded protein: CAITTGDNEQFF.